This paragraph reports one TCR beta chain. As yet, its antigen is unknown. TCRdb keeps only in-frame clones here, not all; method: immunoSEQ multiplex PCR. The table shows approximately 180,000 clones, with 90% to 95% occurring only once. The record originates from a study of shared clonotypes between healthy human individuals. Study-wide results and limits: Generation probability values for non-shared clonotypes were lower than those for clonotypes shared by all four donors.

Germline V gives CDR1 SGHDT, CDR2 YYEEEE. The CDR3 runs 13 residues. The V end was cut by 2 bases, the J end by 0 bases, with 6 bases between. The specimen was naive CD4+ T cells sorted from blood. Subset noted: CD45RA+ positively selected. The receptor comes from a woman aged 25 to 39 in good health. J is TRBJ2-7 and V is TRBV5-6; D might be TRBD1 (5 bases). The CDR3: CASSFRGSYEQYF. CDR3 DNA sequence: TGTGCCAGCAGCTTTAGGGGCTCCTACGAGCAGTACTTC.